This is a list of T cell receptor beta chains from one sample in a study of T-cell memory formation after mild COVID-19. A single record per CDR3 protein comes from TCRdb applying MiXCR to the 5' RACE reads. The sample has about 84,000 distinct CDR3 sequences, approximately 14% seen once. Sequencing was done on a sample of PBMCs or a T cell subset sorted from them (not recorded which). These receptors all stem from an adult woman who had mild COVID-19 (a few samples of this study predate the infection). Cell type and time point are not known. CDR3s include the opening cysteine and the closing phenylalanine or tryptophan. D genes are given only for firm matches. A row's size may be missing; if present it is once, few, many or a size class.

v_gene,d_gene,abundance,len,j_gene,CDR3nt,CDR3aa
TRBV12-3/TRBV12-4,-,many,14,TRBJ2-3,TGTGCCAGCAGTTTGGGCGGGGTAGGGGATACGCAGTATTTT,CASSLGGVGDTQYF
TRBV5-6,-,-,15,TRBJ2-7,TGTGCCAGCAGCTTGGGTGGCAGCCCCTCCTACGAGCAGTACTTC,CASSLGGSPSYEQYF
TRBV14,-,-,14,TRBJ2-4,TGTGCCAGCAGCCAAGAGAACAGGGCTGACATTCAGTACTTC,CASSQENRADIQYF
TRBV7-9,-,few,16,TRBJ2-7,TGTGCCAGCAGCCATAATCGGGGTACTGGGCGTTACGAGCAGTACTTC,CASSHNRGTGRYEQYF
TRBV4-3,-,few,14,TRBJ2-1,TGCGCCAGCAGCCAAGAAAGGCTAGTGGATGAGCAGTTCTTC,CASSQERLVDEQFF
TRBV19,-,-,12,TRBJ1-1,TGTGCCAGTAGTCCACGGACGGATGAAGCTTTCTTT,CASSPRTDEAFF
TRBV7-3,TRBD1,-,16,TRBJ1-1,TGTGCCAGCAGCTCCGCAGGGGGCGGGAGGGCCACTGAAGCTTTCTTT,CASSSAGGGRATEAFF
TRBV4-2,-,once,11,TRBJ2-7,TGTGCCAGCAGCCAAGGGAACGAGCAGTACTTC,CASSQGNEQYF
TRBV15,-,-,17,TRBJ2-6,TGTGCCACCAGCAGAGGAATCCAAGTCTCTGGGGCCAACGTCCTGACTTTC,CATSRGIQVSGANVLTF
TRBV24-1,TRBD1,-,15,TRBJ2-2,TGTGCCACCGCCCGGACAGGGAGTGAGGCCGGGGAGCTGTTTTTT,CATARTGSEAGELFF
TRBV9,-,many,14,TRBJ2-7,TGTGCCAGCAGCGTAGACACAGGGACCTACGAGCAGTACTTC,CASSVDTGTYEQYF
TRBV30,TRBD1,-,14,TRBJ1-2,TGTGCCTTTGACAGGGGGCTTAAGAGAGGGGGCTACACCTTC,CAFDRGLKRGGYTF
TRBV7-2,TRBD2,few,16,TRBJ2-5,TGTGCCAGCCGATCGCCCAGCGGGGGTCTTCTGGAGACCCAGTACTTC,CASRSPSGGLLETQYF
TRBV7-9,-,medium-sized,11,TRBJ2-7,TGTGCCAGCAGCCCAGGGTACGAGCAGTACTTC,CASSPGYEQYF
TRBV6-1,TRBD1,-,18,TRBJ1-1,TGTGCCAGCAGTGAAGGCCGGACAGGGTTTGGGGTGAACACTGAAGCTTTCTTT,CASSEGRTGFGVNTEAFF
TRBV11-3,-,-,14,TRBJ2-7,TGTGCCAGCAGCTTAGCAGGGAGGACCTACGAGCAGTACTTC,CASSLAGRTYEQYF
TRBV9,-,-,15,TRBJ2-3,TGTGCCAGCAGCGTAACTCGGGGGACTACAGATACGCAGTATTTT,CASSVTRGTTDTQYF
TRBV15,-,-,13,TRBJ2-1,TGTGCCACCAGCATTATAGAGTACAATGAGCAGTTCTTC,CATSIIEYNEQFF
TRBV6-5,-,many,14,TRBJ2-6,TGTGCCAGCAGTGTGGGAAGTGGGGCCAACGTCCTGACTTTC,CASSVGSGANVLTF
TRBV12-3/TRBV12-4,-,-,17,TRBJ2-1,TGTGCCAGCAGTTATCGACTGGACCGAAGCTCCTACAATGAGCAGTTCTTC,CASSYRLDRSSYNEQFF
TRBV7-9,-,-,14,TRBJ2-3,TGTGCCAGCAGCCACCAAGAGTCCACAGATACGCAGTATTTT,CASSHQESTDTQYF
TRBV4-2,TRBD2,-,17,TRBJ2-1,TGTGCCAGCAGCCAAGATTCAGCGGGACTTTCCTACAATGAGCAGTTCTTC,CASSQDSAGLSYNEQFF
TRBV4-1,-,few,15,TRBJ2-7,TGCGCCAGCAGCCAAAAAGTTAACTTTGACTACGAGCAGTACTTC,CASSQKVNFDYEQYF
TRBV5-4,-,-,13,TRBJ1-1,TGTGCCAGCAGCTCGAAGAGCTACACTGAAGCTTTCTTT,CASSSKSYTEAFF
TRBV20-1,-,-,14,TRBJ2-1,TGCAGTGCTAGGGGGAGGACGGGGAGGTATGAGCAGTTCTTC,CSARGRTGRYEQFF
TRBV12-3/TRBV12-4,-,-,14,TRBJ2-3,TGTGCCAGCAGTCAGGGTGCATCCACAGATACGCAGTATTTT,CASSQGASTDTQYF
TRBV2,TRBD2,-,15,TRBJ2-1,TGTGCCAGCAGTCGGACTAGCGGGGGTAACAATGAGCAGTTCTTC,CASSRTSGGNNEQFF